Listed below are T cell receptor beta chains from one sample, sequenced in a study of Graves' ophthalmopathy and Graves' hyperthyroidism. TCRdb redid the calling of the multiplex PCR reads with MiXCR, one entry per CDR3 protein. The sample lists some 250,000 distinct CDR3 sequences; around 50% were seen once. The sequenced sample was peripheral blood. These receptors were obtained from an adult man with Graves' ophthalmopathy. CDR3s include the opening cysteine and the closing phenylalanine or tryptophan. The D gene is left open where the match is weak. Expanded clones get a size class; other rows say once, few or many, or leave the size out.

TRBJ2-3 | NA | TRBV12-3/TRBV12-4 | NA | TGTGCCAGCAGCCTCCCGGGCCCCCGGACAGATACGCAGTATTTT | CASSLPGPRTDTQYF
TRBJ2-7 | once | TRBV7-7 | TRBD2 | TGTGCTAGCAGCTCATCTAGCGGGACCTACGAGCAGTACTTC | CASSSSSGTYEQYF
TRBJ1-4 | NA | TRBV7-9 | NA | TGTGCCAGCAGCTTAGATCACCGGGGGTGGAATGAAAAACTGTTTTTT | CASSLDHRGWNEKLFF
TRBJ1-4 | NA | TRBV2 | TRBD1 | TGTGCCAGCAGCTTCGACAGGGGAAGGGAAAAACTGTTTTTT | CASSFDRGREKLFF
TRBJ1-2 | many | TRBV29-1 | NA | TGCAGCGTTGAAGGAAGGGCAGGGAAATATTACACTAACTATGGCTACACCTTC | CSVEGRAGKYYTNYGYTF
TRBJ1-5 | once | TRBV11-2 | TRBD1 | TGTGCCAGCAGCTTGGGACAGGGTTACAATCAGCCCCAGCATTTT | CASSLGQGYNQPQHF
TRBJ2-7 | few | TRBV6-1 | TRBD1 | TGTGCCAGCAGTGACTGGGGGACAGGGGGCCACGAGCAGTACTTC | CASSDWGTGGHEQYF
TRBJ2-5 | NA | TRBV2 | NA | TGTGCCAGCAGGGGCTCAGGCGGCGGAGAGACCCAGTACTTC | CASRGSGGGETQYF
TRBJ2-7 | NA | TRBV12-3/TRBV12-4 | NA | TGTGCCAGCACTTCCTGGGGGGGGGGCAGGGGCTACGAGCAGTACTTC | CASTSWGGGRGYEQYF
TRBJ1-2 | NA | TRBV12-3/TRBV12-4 | NA | TGTGCCAGCAGTCCGAAAGGGATACCGTCGGGCTACACCTTC | CASSPKGIPSGYTF
TRBJ2-2 | NA | TRBV7-2 | TRBD1 | TGTGCCAGCAGCCCGGACAGGGGCGGCACCGGGGAGCTGTTTTTT | CASSPDRGGTGELFF
TRBJ1-1 | NA | TRBV20-1 | NA | TGCAGTGCTTATGGGGAGATGAACACTGAAGCTTTCTTT | CSAYGEMNTEAFF
TRBJ2-7 | NA | TRBV5-1 | NA | TGCGCCAGCAGCTTGGGAACAGCTGGCTACGAGCAGTACTTC | CASSLGTAGYEQYF
TRBJ1-4 | NA | TRBV20-1 | TRBD1 | TGCAGTGCTAGAGTCACAGGGGAGGGGGAAAAACTGTTTTTT | CSARVTGEGEKLFF
TRBJ2-7 | NA | TRBV4-1 | NA | TGCGCCAGCAGCCAAGTCCCAGGCGGGTCCTACGAGCAGTACTTC | CASSQVPGGSYEQYF
TRBJ1-5 | many | TRBV24-1 | TRBD1 | TGTGCCACCAGTGAAGGACAGGCTAGCAATCAGCCCCAGCATTTT | CATSEGQASNQPQHF
TRBJ2-7 | NA | TRBV7-2 | NA | TGTGCCAGCAGCTTAGCCAGGGGCCAGACCTACGAGCAGTACTTC | CASSLARGQTYEQYF
TRBJ1-1 | NA | TRBV2 | NA | TGTGCCAGCAGTGACGCAATGAACACTGAAGCTTTCTTT | CASSDAMNTEAFF
TRBJ2-2 | few | TRBV7-6 | NA | TGTGCCAGCTCGCCCTTCAGGGGTTCGGACACCGGGGAGCTGTTTTTT | CASSPFRGSDTGELFF
TRBJ1-3 | few | TRBV2 | NA | TGTGCCAGCAGTACACAGGGATCTGGAAACACCATATATTTT | CASSTQGSGNTIYF
TRBJ2-5 | NA | TRBV6-2/TRBV6-3 | NA | TGTGCCAGCTCCTTCCCTGGGGGGACCCAGTACTTC | CASSFPGGTQYF
TRBJ2-2 | few | TRBV7-7 | TRBD2 | TGTGCTAGCACCCTAGCGGGAGGGCACACCGGGGAGCTGTTTTTT | CASTLAGGHTGELFF
TRBJ1-2 | few | TRBV20-1 | TRBD1 | TGCAGTGCTGGACAGGGAACGGACTATGGCTACACCTTC | CSAGQGTDYGYTF
TRBJ1-4 | NA | TRBV5-8 | NA | TGCGCCAGCAGCGACGGACAGTATGAAAAACTGTTTTTT | CASSDGQYEKLFF
TRBJ2-5 | NA | TRBV30 | TRBD1 | TGTGCCTGGAGTTCGGGCAGGGGGCAAGAGACCCAGTACTTC | CAWSSGRGQETQYF
TRBJ1-6 | NA | TRBV3-1 | NA | TGTGCCAGCAGCCAAGGACAGATGTTAAATTCACCCCTCCACTTT | CASSQGQMLNSPLHF
TRBJ1-2 | few | TRBV2 | NA | TGTGCCAGCACGGAGGAGAACTATGGCTACACCTTC | CASTEENYGYTF
TRBJ2-7 | NA | TRBV5-6 | NA | TGTGCCAGCAGCTGGGCCAGGCTCAACGAGCAGTACTTC | CASSWARLNEQYF
TRBJ2-7 | NA | TRBV19 | NA | TGTGCCAGTAGTATAGAAGGGAGCGGGTCCTACGAGCAGTACTTC | CASSIEGSGSYEQYF
TRBJ2-5 | few | TRBV12-3/TRBV12-4 | NA | TGTGCCAGCAGGAGGAACTTGCAAGAGACCCAGTACTTC | CASRRNLQETQYF
TRBJ1-4 | few | TRBV5-1 | NA | TGCGCCAGCAGCGTCCGGGACTCAACTAATGAAAAACTGTTTTTT | CASSVRDSTNEKLFF
TRBJ1-4 | once | TRBV7-9 | TRBD1 | TGTGCCAGCAGCCCATTAAGACAGGGCGGCAAAAAACTGTTTTTT | CASSPLRQGGKKLFF
TRBJ1-2 | few | TRBV20-1 | NA | TGCAGTGCTAGAGATCTGGCAGACCTTTATGGCTACACCTTC | CSARDLADLYGYTF
TRBJ1-3 | NA | TRBV15 | NA | TGTGCCACCAGCAGGAGCGTTGGAAACACCATATATTTT | CATSRSVGNTIYF
TRBJ2-5 | NA | TRBV20-1 | TRBD1 | TGCAGTGCTAACCCCGGGACAGTACAAGAGACCCAGTACTTC | CSANPGTVQETQYF
TRBJ2-5 | few | TRBV20-1 | TRBD2 | TGCAGTGCTAGCGAGCTAGCGGGGGGATCGGAGACCCAGTACTTC | CSASELAGGSETQYF
TRBJ1-1 | many | TRBV29-1 | NA | TGCAACCCCGGAGGTCTGAACACTGAAGCTTTCTTT | CNPGGLNTEAFF
TRBJ1-2 | NA | TRBV30 | NA | TGTGCCTGGAGTAGGGGGGACTATGGCTACACCTTC | CAWSRGDYGYTF
TRBJ1-1 | NA | TRBV12-3/TRBV12-4 | NA | TGTGCCAGCAGTTTAAAGACGGCGAACACTGAAGCTTTCTTT | CASSLKTANTEAFF
TRBJ2-7 | NA | TRBV7-3 | TRBD2 | TGTGCCAGCAGCAAATTAGCGGGAGGGCCTGTCGAGCAGTACTTC | CASSKLAGGPVEQYF
TRBJ1-1 | few | TRBV6-6 | NA | TGTGCCAGCTCCCTACCCACTGAAGCTTTCTTT | CASSLPTEAFF
TRBJ1-4 | NA | TRBV11-2 | TRBD1 | TGTGCCAGCAGCCTATTCGGGACAGTGAATAATGAAAAACTGTTTTTT | CASSLFGTVNNEKLFF
TRBJ2-2 | NA | TRBV7-9 | NA | TGTGCCAGCAGCTCGCCCCTGATTTCAACCGGGGAGCTGTTTTTT | CASSSPLISTGELFF
TRBJ1-5 | NA | TRBV4-1 | NA | TGCGCCAGCAGCCCAAGGTCCAGCAATCAGCCCCAGCATTTT | CASSPRSSNQPQHF
TRBJ1-1 | few | TRBV7-3 | NA | TGTGCCAGCAGCTTTTCAGCTAAGACTGAAGCTTTCTTT | CASSFSAKTEAFF
TRBJ1-1 | NA | TRBV7-8 | NA | TGTGCCAGCAGCTTCCTGCCGGGCGGCACTGAAGCTTTCTTT | CASSFLPGGTEAFF
TRBJ1-2 | few | TRBV20-1 | TRBD1 | TGCAGTGCGCCAGACAGGGTTGTTGATGGCTACACCTTC | CSAPDRVVDGYTF
TRBJ2-5 | few | TRBV12-3/TRBV12-4 | NA | TGTGCCAGCAGTTCGCCCGATGGCGGGGAGACCCAGTACTTC | CASSSPDGGETQYF
TRBJ1-6 | NA | TRBV9 | TRBD1 | TGTGCCAGCAGTTGGGACAGTGATAATTCACCCCTCCACTTT | CASSWDSDNSPLHF
TRBJ1-1 | NA | TRBV6-5 | NA | TGTGCCAGCAGTGAAGCGAACACTGAAGCTTTCTTT | CASSEANTEAFF
TRBJ2-1 | once | TRBV7-6 | NA | TGTGCCAGCAGCTCAGTGCCTTACAATGAGCAGTTCTTC | CASSSVPYNEQFF
TRBJ2-7 | NA | TRBV20-1 | TRBD2 | TGCAGTGCTAGTGGGACTAGCGGGGGTATTTCCTACGAGCAGTACTTC | CSASGTSGGISYEQYF
TRBJ1-5 | NA | TRBV20-1 | TRBD1 | TGCAGTGCCTTAGACAGGGACCCTTCTCAGCCCCAGCATTTT | CSALDRDPSQPQHF